This TCR beta chain is from a study of response to subunit inactivated influenza vaccine. General observations from the study: T cells newly recruited by each seasonal influenza vaccination are few, the authors suggested.

Looked up from germline, CDR1 is SGHAT and CDR2 is FQNNGV. V lost 4 bases, J lost 8 bases, and 12 bases lay in between. This CDR3 comprises 13 residues. TCRdb recomputed calls from the RT-PCR reads with MiXCR, one row per CDR3 protein. Of 300,000 to 350,000 distinct CDR3 sequences listed, 21% are singletons. Notes on this clonotype: Its target is unknown.

This sequence originates from a man aged 45 to 70 who received an inactivated influenza vaccine. The source material was PBMCs from blood, sampled less than 22 months after vaccination. The V call is TRBV11-2, the J call TRBJ2-1; D is undetermined. Here the CDR3 reads CASSSRFDDEQFF. In DNA form, the CDR3 reads TGTGCCAGCAGCTCTCGATTCGACGATGAGCAGTTCTTC.